Here is one T cell receptor beta chain with its context. The source of the sample is a study of T cell changes during pregnancy in multiple sclerosis. Germline V gene data show CDR1 as MNHNS and CDR2 as SASEGT. The J segment lost 6 bases and the V segment lost 5 bases, leaving 6 bases of the junction unmatched. CDR3 length: 15 amino acids. Only in-frame clones appear in the TCRdb table, and some are missing; sequencing was by immunoSEQ multiplex PCR. The sample carries roughly 100,000 clones, approximately 90% recorded once. The genes are TRBV6-1 and TRBJ2-1; 11 positions agree with TRBD1. The input for sequencing was peripheral blood, taken after pregnancy. This receptor was obtained from a female donor with multiple sclerosis, enrolled in a pregnancy study. CDR3 region: CASSHTGTGGNEQFF. The CDR3 DNA reads TGTGCCAGCAGTCACACCGGGACAGGGGGCAATGAGCAGTTCTTC.